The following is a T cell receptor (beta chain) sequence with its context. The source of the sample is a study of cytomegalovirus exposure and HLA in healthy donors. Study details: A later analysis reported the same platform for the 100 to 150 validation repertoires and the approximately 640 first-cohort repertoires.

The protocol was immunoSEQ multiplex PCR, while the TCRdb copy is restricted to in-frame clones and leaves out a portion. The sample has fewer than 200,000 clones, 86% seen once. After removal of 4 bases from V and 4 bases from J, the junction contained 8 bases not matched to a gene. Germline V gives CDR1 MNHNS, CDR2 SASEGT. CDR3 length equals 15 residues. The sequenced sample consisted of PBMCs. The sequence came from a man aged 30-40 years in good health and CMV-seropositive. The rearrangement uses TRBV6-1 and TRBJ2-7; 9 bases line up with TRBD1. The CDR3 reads CASSGEGQGGYEQYF. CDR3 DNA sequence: TGTGCCAGCAGTGGGGAGGGACAGGGCGGGTACGAGCAGTACTTC.